The 29 T cell receptor beta chains reported below all come from one sample, sequenced in a study of post-analysis software for immune sequencing data. Points from the study as a whole: Comparison of patients with controls showed four or five TRBV segments more frequent in patients, TRBV5-6, TRBV5-1 and TRBV20-1 among them.

No antigen has been assigned to these receptors. Unique-molecular-identifier-tagged TCR beta cDNA libraries were used. Via MiXCR, TCRdb re-called the PCR reads, giving one row per CDR3 protein. This repertoire shows hundreds of thousands of distinct CDR3 sequences, roughly 45% found once; its top ten account for over 10%. The sample comprised blood. These receptors originate from a girl aged 10-17 years with multiple sclerosis.

A few counts support this clonotype. The J gene is TRBJ2-2, the V gene TRBV4-1; 15 bases align to TRBD2. The CDR3 loop spans 19 amino acids. Trimming removed 3 bases from V and 5 bases from J; junction bases left unmatched: 10. From germline, CDR1 is MGHRA and CDR2 YSYEKL. Here the CDR3 reads CASSHGPIGTSGRTGELFF. DNA for the CDR3: TGCGCCAGCAGCCATGGGCCGATAGGGACTAGCGGGAGGACCGGGGAGCTGTTTTTT.

CDR3 region: CASSLRGGQTEAFF. The CDR3 DNA is TGTGCCAGCAGTCTCCGGGGTGGGCAGACTGAAGCTTTCTTT. The rearrangement joins TRBV12-3 or TRBV12-4 to TRBJ1-1; no reliable D call. V lost 5 bases to trimming and J lost 5 bases, with 15 bases between them. This CDR3 has 14 residues.

This clonotype was counted only a few times. The rearrangement uses TRBV4-1 and TRBJ2-7; 7 nucleotides align to TRBD2. This CDR3 is built from 15 residues. CDR1 is MGHRA, CDR2 YSYEKL, per germline. Trimming removed 4 bases from V and 0 bases from J; junction bases left unmatched: 6. CDR3 sequence reads: CASSPPGGSSYEQYF. The DNA for the CDR3 is TGCGCCAGCAGCCCTCCGGGCGGGAGCTCCTACGAGCAGTACTTC.

The rearrangement links TRBV29-1 to TRBJ2-7; D is unclear. The CDR3 runs to 12 residues. With 4 bases removed from V and 2 bases from J, the gap between germline ends came to 9 bases. The germline gives CDR1 SQVTM, CDR2 ANQGSEA. Here the CDR3 DNA reads TGCAGCGTTGGATGGGCACCCTACGAGCAGTACTTC. This sequence encodes CSVGWAPYEQYF.

The V gene is TRBV2, the J gene TRBJ2-7; 14 bases agree with TRBD2. The CDR3 covers 14 residues. V shed 4 bases, J shed 6 bases, and the junction held 2 bases outside the gene matches. Per germline, CDR1 SNHLY and CDR2 FYNNEI. The CDR3 sequence: CASSGGLAGVEQYF. The CDR3 DNA reads as TGTGCCAGCAGTGGGGGACTAGCGGGAGTCGAGCAGTACTTC.

The chain links TRBV29-1 to TRBJ2-1; the match to TRBD2 covers 8 bases. J lost 0 bases, V lost 6 bases, and 4 bases had no gene match. Germline loops: CDR1 SQVTM, CDR2 ANQGSEA. CDR3 length: 14 amino acids. The CDR3 DNA sequence: TGCAGCGTGGATAGCGGGAACTCCTACAATGAGCAGTTCTTC. This gives the protein CSVDSGNSYNEQFF.

This clonotype was detected a few times. This chain links TRBV20-1 with TRBJ2-3, with TRBD2 identical over 10 bases. CDR1 is DFQATT and CDR2 is SNEGSKA in the germline V gene (reference sequence). This CDR3 is built from 15 residues. J lost 2 bases, V lost 6 bases, and 8 bases had no gene match. CDR3 bases: TGCAGTGCGGGACGACTAGCGGGCTTCACAGATACGCAGTATTTT. Its translation: CSAGRLAGFTDTQYF.

V usage is TRBV3-1 and J usage is TRBJ2-5, with 7 bases matching TRBD2. The J call may not be correct, given that the DNA end is closer to TRBJ2-7. Looked up from germline, CDR1 is LGHDT and CDR2 is YNNKEL (reference sequence). The CDR3 sequence is 16 residues long. CDR3 in DNA: TGTGCCAGCAGCTCATTTGTCGGGGAGGGCCTTGGCGAGCAGTACTTC. This encodes CASSSFVGEGLGEQYF.

The V and J genes are TRBV28 and TRBJ2-7, with a weak D call TRBD2 (7 bases). V was pared by 8 bases and J by 0 bases, with 8 bases between. Germline V gives CDR1 MDHEN, CDR2 SYDVKM. The CDR3 spans 12 residues. Here the CDR3 DNA reads TGTGCCAGCGCGGGGGCCTCCTACGAGCAGTACTTC. Translation gives CASAGASYEQYF.

This clonotype was recorded only once. The rearrangement uses TRBV27 and TRBJ2-7, with 8 positions matching TRBD1. After removal of 7 bases from V and 1 base from J, the junction contained 15 bases not matched to a gene. This CDR3 is 17 amino acids long. CDR1 is MNHEY, CDR2 SMNVEV, per germline (reference sequence). Here the CDR3 reads CASNPSPTGEGSYEQYF. DNA of the CDR3: TGTGCCAGCAACCCAAGCCCGACAGGGGAAGGATCCTACGAGCAGTACTTC.

A few counts support this clonotype. The chain couples TRBV27 to TRBJ1-6; no clear D gene. The CDR3 is 14 residues long. The V end was cut by 6 bases, the J end by 10 bases, with 16 bases between. Germline lookup yields CDR1 MNHEY and CDR2 SMNVEV (reference sequence). The CDR3 loop reads CASSLDADPSPLHF. In DNA, the CDR3 is TGTGCCAGCAGCCTGGACGCCGATCCGTCACCCCTCCACTTT.

The chain joins TRBV28 to TRBJ2-7; D is unresolved. In germline, CDR1 is MDHEN, CDR2 SYDVKM. The V end lost 4 bases, the J end lost 3 bases, and 7 bases lay between the germline ends. The CDR3 has 12 amino acids. Here the CDR3 DNA reads TGTGCCAGCAGTTCGGGCAACTACGAGCAGTACTTC. The encoded protein is CASSSGNYEQYF.

The CDR3 nucleotides read TGTGCCAGCAGCGCGGGACTAGCGGAGTACAATGAGCAGTTCTTC. Residues: CASSAGLAEYNEQFF. The gene calls are TRBV2 and TRBJ2-1; TRBD2 aligns across 11 bases. V was pared by 6 bases and J by 4 bases, with 5 bases of the junction left unmatched. Germline values: CDR1 SNHLY, CDR2 FYNNEI. The CDR3 runs to 15 residues.

The J gene is TRBJ1-2, the V gene TRBV20-1, with TRBD1 as a possible D gene (6 bases). Germline values: CDR1 DFQATT, CDR2 SNEGSKA (reference sequence). CDR3 length: 15 amino acids. V gave up 0 bases and J gave up 0 bases, with 11 bases separating them. CDR3 coding DNA: TGCAGTGCTAGAGATCGAGCAGGGGCTAACTATGGCTACACCTTC. Protein: CSARDRAGANYGYTF.

In its sample, this clonotype was seen a few times. This chain uses TRBV29-1 with TRBJ2-1; D is unclear. Germline CDR1 reads SQVTM; CDR2 reads ANQGSEA. Deletions cut 4 bases from V and 7 bases from J, with 11 bases between. The CDR3 runs 12 residues. Here the CDR3 reads CSVVDVGNEQFF. CDR3 nucleotide sequence: TGCAGCGTTGTGGACGTCGGGAATGAGCAGTTCTTC.

The genes are TRBV7-8 and TRBJ2-3; 9 bases align to TRBD2. Per the germline V gene, CDR1 is SGHVS and CDR2 is FQNEAQ. J was trimmed by 1 base and V by 4 bases; bases with no gene match: 12. The CDR3 loop spans 18 amino acids. The CDR3 here is CASSWDNSGSGGTDTQYF. The CDR3 DNA reads as TGTGCCAGCAGCTGGGACAATAGCGGGAGTGGGGGCACAGATACGCAGTATTTT.

CDR3: CASSQQMWGTHGNQPQHF. The DNA of the CDR3 is TGCGCCAGCAGCCAACAGATGTGGGGGACACACGGCAATCAGCCCCAGCATTTT. The V and J genes are TRBV4-1 and TRBJ1-5, with a possible D match to TRBD1 (6 bases). V was cut by 2 bases and J by 2 bases, with 19 bases left in between. There are 18 residues in the CDR3. Per germline, CDR1 MGHRA and CDR2 YSYEKL.

The chain uses TRBV7-9 and TRBJ2-4, with 9 bases matching TRBD1. The end of the DNA fits TRBJ2-7 better, so the J call may be wrong. Germline V gene data show CDR1 as SEHNR and CDR2 as FQNEAQ (reference sequence). This CDR3 comprises 15 residues. The CDR3 DNA reads TGTGCCAGCAGCCCCCGGGACAGGGCTTCCCACGAGCAGTACTTC. It codes for CASSPRDRASHEQYF.

J is TRBJ1-2 and V is TRBV7-9, with 7 bases matching TRBD1. Trimming at V came to 7 bases and at J to 3 bases, leaving 14 bases not matched to a gene. The CDR3 is 16 residues long. Germline-derived CDR1 and CDR2 are SEHNR and FQNEAQ (reference sequence). CDR3 nucleotide sequence: TGTGCCAGCACCTTGGGTGACAGGGTATTTGACTATGGCTACACCTTC. Amino acids: CASTLGDRVFDYGYTF.

There are a few counts of this clonotype. The V call is TRBV29-1, the J call TRBJ2-3, with TRBD2 matching 10 bases. This CDR3 contains 14 residues. V dropped 4 bases and J dropped 0; count of bases not matched to a gene: 1. From germline, CDR1 is SQVTM and CDR2 ANQGSEA. The CDR3 sequence: CSVGGLASTDTQYF. CDR3 DNA: TGCAGCGTTGGGGGACTAGCGAGCACAGATACGCAGTATTTT.

A remark on this clonotype: The conserved phenylalanine or tryptophan is not found at the CDR3 terminus, so this likely reflects a read error. The rearrangement joins TRBV27 to TRBJ2-1; no clear D gene. There are 18 residues in the CDR3. With 1 base removed from V and 0 bases from J, the gap between germline ends came to 16 bases. CDR1 MNHEY and CDR2 SMNVEV come from the germline V gene (reference sequence). Here the CDR3 DNA reads TGTGCCAGCAGTTTATACCCGCGATTAGGGATCTCCTACAATGAGCAGTTCGTC. Protein sequence: CASSLYPRLGISYNEQFV.

This chain connects TRBV12-3 or TRBV12-4 to TRBJ2-4; 7 nucleotides agree with TRBD1. The J call may be faulty, since TRBJ2-7 better matches the DNA end. The CDR3 extends over 16 amino acids. CDR3: CASSQETGRRPYEQYF. The CDR3 coding sequence is TGTGCCAGCAGCCAAGAGACAGGGAGAAGGCCCTACGAGCAGTACTTC.

The genes are TRBV6-1 and TRBJ1-5, with TRBD1 as a possible D gene (5 bases). The CDR3 is 17 amino acids. CDR1 and CDR2 from the germline V gene are MNHNS and SASEGT. Trimming stripped 4 bases from V and 2 bases from J, with 18 bases between. The CDR3 DNA follows: TGTGCCAGCAGTGGATTCGGGACGACCGGGGGCAATCAGCCCCAGCATTTT. Translation: CASSGFGTTGGNQPQHF.

This chain uses TRBV2 with TRBJ2-5; TRBD2 matches 8 bases. Germline loops: CDR1 SNHLY, CDR2 FYNNEI. The CDR3 sequence is 13 residues long. V lost 7 bases and J lost 2; bases outside the gene matches: 3. The CDR3 is CASIVAGQETQYF. As DNA, the CDR3 is TGTGCCAGCATAGTAGCGGGGCAAGAGACCCAGTACTTC. The full variable domain, in which reference TRBV2 and TRBJ2-5 provide the parts outside the CDR3, is EPEVTQTPSHQVTQMGQEVILRCVPISNHLYFYWYRQILGQKVEFLVSFYNNEISEKSEIFDDQFSVERPDGSNFTLKIRSTKLEDSAMYFCASIVAGQETQYFGPGTRLLVL.

The J gene is TRBJ2-7, the V gene TRBV28; D call uncertain. CDR3 length: 12 amino acids. V was clipped by 6 bases and J by 6 bases, with 12 bases between them. Germline-derived CDR1 and CDR2 are MDHEN and SYDVKM. The CDR3 loop is CASSPPGIEQYF. The DNA for the CDR3 is TGTGCCAGCAGCCCCCCAGGCATCGAGCAGTACTTC.

The chain is built from TRBV7-3 and TRBJ2-1, with 7 nucleotides matching TRBD2. V gave up 3 bases and J gave up 9 bases; unmatched junction bases: 11. The length of the CDR3 is 15 residues. Germline-derived CDR1 and CDR2 are SGHTA and FQGTGA. Written as DNA, the CDR3 is TGTGCCAGCAGCTTGAGGATAGGGACTACGGGTGAGCAGTTCTTC. Translated, it gives CASSLRIGTTGEQFF.

In this sample, this clonotype turned up a few times. This sequence joins TRBV7-2 and TRBJ2-1; tentatively, D is TRBD2 (5 bases). CDR1 is SGHTA and CDR2 is FQGNSA in the germline V gene. V was pared by 0 bases and J by 6 bases, with 9 bases between. The length of the CDR3 is 14 residues. Here the CDR3 DNA reads TGTGCCAGCAGCTTAGCGGGAGTTGGCAATGAGCAGTTCTTC. The encoded protein is CASSLAGVGNEQFF.

This clonotype was found a few times. V gene TRBV7-2 combines with J gene TRBJ2-4, with D unresolved. The CDR3 extends over 12 amino acids. Trimming left V 7 bases short and J 6 bases short, with 10 bases between. Looked up from germline, CDR1 is SGHTA and CDR2 is FQGNSA. CDR3 amino acids: CASTPGGNIQYF. The CDR3 DNA sequence: TGTGCCAGCACCCCGGGTGGAAACATTCAGTACTTC. Full variable domain (outside the CDR3, taken from reference TRBV7-2 and TRBJ2-4): GAGVSQSPSNKVTEKGKDVELRCDPISGHTALYWYRQSLGQGLEFLIYFQGNSAPDKSGLPSDRFSAERTGGSVSTLTIQRTQQEDSAVYLCASTPGGNIQYFGAGTRLSVL.

As to this clonotype: One junction end disagrees with the germline gene, perhaps due to a read error. The CDR3 DNA reads as TGTGTCAGCAGTGAGCGGCAGGGCTACAATGAGCAGTTCTTC. This encodes CVSSERQGYNEQFF. V is TRBV25-1 and J is TRBJ2-1; D might be TRBD1 or TRBD2, each matching 5 bases. This CDR3 is 14 amino acids long. Germline V gene lookup returns CDR1 MGHDK and CDR2 SYGVNS.